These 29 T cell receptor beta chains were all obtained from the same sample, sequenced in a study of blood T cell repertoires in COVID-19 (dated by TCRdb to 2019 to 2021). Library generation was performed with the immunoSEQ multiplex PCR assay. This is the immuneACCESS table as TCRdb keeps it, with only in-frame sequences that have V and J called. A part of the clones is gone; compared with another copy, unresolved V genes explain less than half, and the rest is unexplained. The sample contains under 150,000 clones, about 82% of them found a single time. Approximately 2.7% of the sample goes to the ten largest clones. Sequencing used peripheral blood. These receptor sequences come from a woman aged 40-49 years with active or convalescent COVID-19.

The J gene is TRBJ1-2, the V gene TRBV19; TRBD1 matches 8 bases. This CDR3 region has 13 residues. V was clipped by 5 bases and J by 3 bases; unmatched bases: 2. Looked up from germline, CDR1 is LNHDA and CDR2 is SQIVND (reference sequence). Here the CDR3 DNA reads TGTGCCAGTAGTGGACAGGGTGACTATGGCTACACCTTC. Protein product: CASSGQGDYGYTF.

CDR3 nucleotide sequence: TGTGCCAGTAGTCCCAGACAGGGCCCACTAGCCAAAAACATTCAGTACTTC. Protein sequence: CASSPRQGPLAKNIQYF. The chain recombines TRBV19 with TRBJ2-4; 7 bases agree with TRBD1. Germline CDR1 is LNHDA and CDR2 is SQIVND (reference sequence). The CDR3 extends over 17 amino acids. Trimming at V came to 5 bases and at J to 0 bases, leaving 10 bases not matched to a gene.

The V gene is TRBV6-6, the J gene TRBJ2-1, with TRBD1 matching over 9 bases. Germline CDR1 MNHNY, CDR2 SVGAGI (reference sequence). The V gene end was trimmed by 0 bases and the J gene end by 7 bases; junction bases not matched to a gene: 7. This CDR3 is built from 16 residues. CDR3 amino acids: CASSYSWTGVLNEQFF. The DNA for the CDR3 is TGTGCCAGCAGTTACTCGTGGACAGGGGTGTTAAATGAGCAGTTCTTC.

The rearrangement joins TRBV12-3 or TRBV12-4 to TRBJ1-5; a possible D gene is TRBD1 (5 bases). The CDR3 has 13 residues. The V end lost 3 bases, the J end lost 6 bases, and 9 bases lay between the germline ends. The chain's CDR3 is CASSLSGRQPQHF. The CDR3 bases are TGTGCCAGCAGTTTGTCAGGGCGTCAGCCCCAGCATTTT.

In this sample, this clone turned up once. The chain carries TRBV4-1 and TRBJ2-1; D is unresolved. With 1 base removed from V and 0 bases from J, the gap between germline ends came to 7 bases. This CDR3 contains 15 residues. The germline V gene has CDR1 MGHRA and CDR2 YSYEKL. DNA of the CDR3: TGCGCCAGCAGCCAAGCCCATAGCTCCTACAATGAGCAGTTCTTC. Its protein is CASSQAHSSYNEQFF.

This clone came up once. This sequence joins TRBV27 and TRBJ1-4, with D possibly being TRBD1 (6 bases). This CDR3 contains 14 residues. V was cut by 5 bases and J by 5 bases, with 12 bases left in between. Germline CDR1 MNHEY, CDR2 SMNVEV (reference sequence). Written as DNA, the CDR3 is TGTGCCAGCAGTGGACAGCCCTTCAATGAAAAACTGTTTTTT. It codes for CASSGQPFNEKLFF. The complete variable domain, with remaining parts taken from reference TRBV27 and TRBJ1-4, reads EAQVTQNPRYLITVTGKKLTVTCSQNMNHEYMSWYRQDPGLGLRQIYYSMNVEVTDKGDVPEGYKVSRKEKRNFPLILESPSPNQTSLYFCASSGQPFNEKLFFGSGTQLSVL.

The CDR3 DNA reads TGCGCCAGCAGCCAAGATTGGGGGGGCTTGAACACCGGGGAGCTGTTTTTT. Translation gives CASSQDWGGLNTGELFF. The V gene is TRBV4-1, the J gene TRBJ2-2, with a weak D call TRBD2 (7 bases). This CDR3 is 17 amino acids long. Deletions cut 0 bases from V and 1 base from J, with 12 bases between. The germline V gene has CDR1 MGHRA and CDR2 YSYEKL.

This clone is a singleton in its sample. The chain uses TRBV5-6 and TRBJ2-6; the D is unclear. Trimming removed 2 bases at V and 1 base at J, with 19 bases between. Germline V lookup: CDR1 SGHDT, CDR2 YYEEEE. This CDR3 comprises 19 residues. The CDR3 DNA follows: TGTGCCAGCAGCTTACGGGTAGTAATTCTCCCGTCTGGGGCCAACGTCCTGACTTTC. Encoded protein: CASSLRVVILPSGANVLTF.

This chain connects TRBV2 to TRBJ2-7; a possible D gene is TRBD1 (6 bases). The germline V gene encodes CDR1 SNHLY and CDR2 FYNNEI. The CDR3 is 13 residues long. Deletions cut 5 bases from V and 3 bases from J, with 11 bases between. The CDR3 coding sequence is TGTGCCAGCAGTTGGGACACCGACTACGAGCAGTACTTC. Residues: CASSWDTDYEQYF. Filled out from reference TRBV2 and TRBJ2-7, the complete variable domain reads EPEVTQTPSHQVTQMGQEVILRCVPISNHLYFYWYRQILGQKVEFLVSFYNNEISEKSEIFDDQFSVERPDGSNFTLKIRSTKLEDSAMYFCASSWDTDYEQYFGPGTRLTVT.

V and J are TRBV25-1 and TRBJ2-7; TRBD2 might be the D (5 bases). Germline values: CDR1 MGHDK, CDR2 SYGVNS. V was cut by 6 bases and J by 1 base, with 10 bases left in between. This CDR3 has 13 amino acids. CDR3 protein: CASSPGISYEQYF. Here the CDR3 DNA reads TGTGCCAGCAGCCCGGGGATATCCTACGAGCAGTACTTC.

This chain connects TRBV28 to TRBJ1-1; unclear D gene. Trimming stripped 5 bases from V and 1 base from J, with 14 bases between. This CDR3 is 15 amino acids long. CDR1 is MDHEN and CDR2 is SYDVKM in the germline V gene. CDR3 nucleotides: TGTGCCAGCAGTACGTACACCCGAACGAACACTGAAGCTTTCTTT. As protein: CASSTYTRTNTEAFF.

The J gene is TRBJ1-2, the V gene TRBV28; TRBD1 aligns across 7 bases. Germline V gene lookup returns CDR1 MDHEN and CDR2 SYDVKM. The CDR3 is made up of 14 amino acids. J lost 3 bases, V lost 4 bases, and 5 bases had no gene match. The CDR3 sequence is CASSSTTGDYGYTF. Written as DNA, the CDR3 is TGTGCCAGCAGTTCGACCACAGGGGACTATGGCTACACCTTC.

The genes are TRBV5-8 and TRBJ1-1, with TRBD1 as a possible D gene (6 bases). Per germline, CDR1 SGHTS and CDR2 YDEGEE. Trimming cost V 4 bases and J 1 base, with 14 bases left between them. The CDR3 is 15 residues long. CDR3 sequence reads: CASSPGQPSNTEAFF. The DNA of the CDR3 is TGTGCCAGCAGCCCCGGACAGCCCTCGAACACTGAAGCTTTCTTT.

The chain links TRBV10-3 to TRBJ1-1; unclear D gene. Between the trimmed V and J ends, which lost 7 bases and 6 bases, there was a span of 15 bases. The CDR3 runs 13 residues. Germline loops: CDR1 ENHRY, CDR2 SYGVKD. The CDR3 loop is CAIMAVWLSEAFF. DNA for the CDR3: TGTGCCATCATGGCAGTTTGGTTATCTGAAGCTTTCTTT.

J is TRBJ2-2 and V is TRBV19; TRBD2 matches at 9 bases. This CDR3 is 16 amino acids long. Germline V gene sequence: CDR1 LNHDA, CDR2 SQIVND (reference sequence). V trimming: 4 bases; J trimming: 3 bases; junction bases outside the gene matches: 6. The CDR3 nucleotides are TGTGCCAGTAGTACACTAGCGGGCCGGCACACCGGGGAGCTGTTTTTT. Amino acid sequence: CASSTLAGRHTGELFF.

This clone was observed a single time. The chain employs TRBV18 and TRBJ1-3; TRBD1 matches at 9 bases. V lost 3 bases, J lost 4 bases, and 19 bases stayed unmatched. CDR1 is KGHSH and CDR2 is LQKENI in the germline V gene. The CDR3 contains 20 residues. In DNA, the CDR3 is TGTGCCAGCTCACCTCTTCAGGGACAGGGAGCCCGATCAACGGGAAACACCATATATTTT. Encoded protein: CASSPLQGQGARSTGNTIYF.

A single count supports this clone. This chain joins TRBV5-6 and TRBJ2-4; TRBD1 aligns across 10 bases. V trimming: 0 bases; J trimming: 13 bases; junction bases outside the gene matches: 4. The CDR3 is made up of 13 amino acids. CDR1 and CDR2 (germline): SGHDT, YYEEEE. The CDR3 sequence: CASSLETGGRQYF. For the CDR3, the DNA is TGTGCCAGCAGCTTGGAGACAGGGGGCCGGCAGTACTTC. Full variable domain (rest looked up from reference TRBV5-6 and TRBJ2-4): DAGVTQSPTHLIKTRGQQVTLRCSPKSGHDTVSWYQQALGQGPQFIFQYYEEEERQRGNFPDRFSGHQFPNYSSELNVNALLLGDSALYLCASSLETGGRQYFGAGTRLSVL.

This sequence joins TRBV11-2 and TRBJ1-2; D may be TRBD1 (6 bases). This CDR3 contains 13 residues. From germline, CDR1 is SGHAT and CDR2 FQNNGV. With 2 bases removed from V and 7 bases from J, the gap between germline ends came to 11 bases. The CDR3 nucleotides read TGTGCCAGCAGCTTACCAGGGGCCAGTGGCTACACCTTC. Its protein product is CASSLPGASGYTF.

The CDR3 loop is CASSAWEGSTDTQYF. DNA of the CDR3: TGTGCCAGCAGTGCCTGGGAGGGGAGCACAGATACGCAGTATTTT. The chain combines TRBV2 with TRBJ2-3; 7 nucleotides line up with TRBD2. V lost 4 bases to trimming and J lost 0 bases; unmatched junction nucleotides: 4. Germline CDR1 is SNHLY and CDR2 is FYNNEI. This CDR3 region has 15 residues.

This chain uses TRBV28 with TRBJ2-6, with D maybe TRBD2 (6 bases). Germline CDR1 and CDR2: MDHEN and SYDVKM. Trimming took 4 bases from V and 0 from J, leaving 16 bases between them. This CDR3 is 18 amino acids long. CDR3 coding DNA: TGTGCCAGCAGTTACGCTCCGGGGCGGGACTCTGGGGCCAACGTCCTGACTTTC. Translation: CASSYAPGRDSGANVLTF.

The CDR3: CASSIPGSGANVLTF. The CDR3 DNA is TGTGCCAGTAGTATACCCGGGTCTGGGGCCAACGTCCTGACTTTC. The chain joins TRBV19 to TRBJ2-6; D unclear. The germline gives CDR1 LNHDA, CDR2 SQIVND (reference sequence). Trimming shortened V by 2 bases and J by 1 base, and 6 bases separated the two germline ends. This CDR3 contains 15 residues.

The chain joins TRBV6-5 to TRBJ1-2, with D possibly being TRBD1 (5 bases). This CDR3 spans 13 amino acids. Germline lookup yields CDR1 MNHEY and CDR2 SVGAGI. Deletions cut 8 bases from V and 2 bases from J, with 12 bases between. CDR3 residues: CASAGGINYGYTF. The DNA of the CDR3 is TGTGCCAGCGCGGGGGGTATCAACTATGGCTACACCTTC.

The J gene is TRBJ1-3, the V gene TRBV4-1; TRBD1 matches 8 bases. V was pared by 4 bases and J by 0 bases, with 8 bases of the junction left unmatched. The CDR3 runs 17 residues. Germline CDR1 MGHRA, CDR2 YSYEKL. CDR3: CASSRLPTGDSGNTIYF. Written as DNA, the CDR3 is TGCGCCAGCAGCCGTTTACCGACAGGGGACTCTGGAAACACCATATATTTT.

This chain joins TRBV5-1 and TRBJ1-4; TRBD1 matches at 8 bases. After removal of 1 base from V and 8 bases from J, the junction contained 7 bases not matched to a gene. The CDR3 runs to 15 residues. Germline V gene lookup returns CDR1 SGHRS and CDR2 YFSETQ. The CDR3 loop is CASSLSRQGSEKLFF. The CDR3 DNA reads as TGCGCCAGCAGCTTGAGTCGACAGGGGTCGGAAAAACTGTTTTTT.

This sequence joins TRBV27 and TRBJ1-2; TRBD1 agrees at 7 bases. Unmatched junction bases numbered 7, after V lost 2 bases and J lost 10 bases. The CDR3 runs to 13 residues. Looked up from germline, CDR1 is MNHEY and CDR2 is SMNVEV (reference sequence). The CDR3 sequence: CASSLQGGTDYTF. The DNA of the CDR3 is TGTGCCAGCAGTTTACAGGGGGGAACCGACTACACCTTC.

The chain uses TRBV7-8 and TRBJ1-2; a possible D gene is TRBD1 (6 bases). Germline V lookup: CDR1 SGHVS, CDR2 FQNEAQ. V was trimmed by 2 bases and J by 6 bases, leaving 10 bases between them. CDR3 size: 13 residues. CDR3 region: CASSLSPGDGYTF. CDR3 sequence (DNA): TGTGCCAGCAGCTTAAGCCCAGGGGATGGCTACACCTTC.

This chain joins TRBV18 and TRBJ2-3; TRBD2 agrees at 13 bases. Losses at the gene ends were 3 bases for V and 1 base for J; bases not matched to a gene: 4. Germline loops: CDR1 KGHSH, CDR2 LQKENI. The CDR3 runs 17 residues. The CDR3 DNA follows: TGTGCCAGCTCACCCATCGGACTAGCGGGAGGCACAGATACGCAGTATTTT. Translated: CASSPIGLAGGTDTQYF.

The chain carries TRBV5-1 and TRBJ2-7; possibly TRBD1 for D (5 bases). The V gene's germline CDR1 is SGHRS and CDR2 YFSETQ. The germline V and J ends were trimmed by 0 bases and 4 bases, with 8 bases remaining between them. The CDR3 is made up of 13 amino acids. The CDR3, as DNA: TGCGCCAGCAGCTTGGGGGGCAGGTACGAGCAGTACTTC. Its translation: CASSLGGRYEQYF.

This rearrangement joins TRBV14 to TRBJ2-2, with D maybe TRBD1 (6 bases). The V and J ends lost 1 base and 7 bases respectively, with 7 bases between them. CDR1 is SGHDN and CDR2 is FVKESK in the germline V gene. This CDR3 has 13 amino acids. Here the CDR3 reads CASSQGGGGELFF. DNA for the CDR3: TGTGCCAGCAGCCAAGGAGGGGGCGGGGAGCTGTTTTTT.